The 14 T cell receptor beta chains in this list originate from one sample, sequenced in a study of blood T cell repertoires in COVID-19. Measured with immunoSEQ multiplex PCR; TCRdb has only the in-frame clones, and not every one. The sample includes fewer than 300,000 clones, 86% of them seen just once. Specimen: peripheral blood. These receptors were obtained from a woman under 40 with COVID-19, enrolled during active disease.

This chain connects TRBV6-5 to TRBJ2-7; no clear D gene. Germline CDR1 MNHEY, CDR2 SVGAGI. The CDR3 runs to 13 residues. Deletions cut 2 bases from V and 5 bases from J, with 10 bases between. CDR3 protein: CASSYGHLHEQYF. In nucleotides, the CDR3 is TGTGCCAGCAGTTACGGGCATCTCCACGAGCAGTACTTC.

This clone was seen a handful of times. The CDR3 sequence: CASSLVDNQPQHF. CDR3 coding DNA: TGTGCCAGCAGTTTAGTAGACAATCAGCCCCAGCATTTT. The genes are TRBV12-3 or TRBV12-4 and TRBJ1-5; no clear D gene. This CDR3 has 13 residues. Trimming left V 1 base short and J 3 bases short, with 4 bases between.

The J gene is TRBJ2-7, the V gene TRBV6-1; TRBD2 might be the D (5 bases). Germline V gene sequence: CDR1 MNHNS, CDR2 SASEGT. Trimming pared 2 bases from V and 3 bases from J, leaving 11 bases between. The CDR3 extends over 14 amino acids. The CDR3 DNA reads TGTGCCAGCAGTGAACGGGGATCCCACTACGAGCAGTACTTC. This gives the protein CASSERGSHYEQYF.

This chain uses TRBV6-5 with TRBJ1-2; 7 positions match TRBD1. The CDR3 covers 14 residues. The V segment lost 0 bases and the J segment 4 bases; nucleotides outside the gene matches: 2. Looked up from germline, CDR1 is MNHEY and CDR2 is SVGAGI. This CDR3 is CASSYSRGPYGYTF. DNA for the CDR3: TGTGCCAGCAGTTACTCGAGGGGGCCCTATGGCTACACCTTC.

The V and J genes are TRBV4-1 and TRBJ2-3; 15 bases map to TRBD2. V lost 3 bases and J lost 2; bases outside the gene matches: 6. CDR1 is MGHRA, CDR2 YSYEKL, per germline. The CDR3 covers 18 residues. CDR3 in amino acids: CASSQGLAGGHFTDTQYF. CDR3 sequence (DNA): TGCGCCAGCAGCCAGGGACTAGCGGGGGGTCACTTCACAGATACGCAGTATTTT.

Turning to this clone: The junction departs from germline at one end; a sequencing error may be responsible. The chain combines TRBV5-6 with TRBJ1-5; D uncertain. Germline V gene lookup returns CDR1 SGHDT and CDR2 YYEEEE. This CDR3 contains 13 residues. CDR3 in amino acids: CASSFRANPPPHF. Written as DNA, the CDR3 is TGTGCCAGCAGCTTCCGAGCCAACCCCCCCCCGCATTTT.

The chain combines TRBV5-1 with TRBJ2-3; the match to TRBD1 covers 9 bases. Germline values: CDR1 SGHRS, CDR2 YFSETQ. V lost 1 base and J lost 4; bases outside the gene matches: 7. The CDR3 spans 16 residues. The CDR3 coding sequence is TGCGCCAGCAGCTTGTTACAGGGGGCGCAGTCAGATACGCAGTATTTT. Translation: CASSLLQGAQSDTQYF.

This rearrangement joins TRBV7-2 to TRBJ1-5, with D possibly being TRBD1 (5 bases). The CDR3 extends over 15 amino acids. Trimming shortened V by 1 base and J by 7 bases, and 14 bases separated the two germline ends. CDR1 is SGHTA and CDR2 is FQGNSA in the germline V gene. The CDR3 here is CASSLVAGQRQPQHF. DNA for the CDR3: TGTGCCAGCAGCTTAGTGGCAGGGCAACGGCAGCCCCAGCATTTT.

V and J are TRBV4-1 and TRBJ2-7; 12 nucleotides line up with TRBD2. CDR1 and CDR2 (germline): MGHRA, YSYEKL. The junction had 9 bases not matched to a gene; V was cut back by 5 bases and J by 1 base. The CDR3 has 17 amino acids. CDR3 nucleotide sequence: TGCGCCAGCAGCTACCATAGGGGACTAGCGGGTTCCTACGAGCAGTACTTC. It codes for CASSYHRGLAGSYEQYF.

This clone was detected once. The genes are TRBV21-1 and TRBJ2-3; the table's D call of TRBD2 was not tested on the DNA. TRBV21-1 corresponds to a pseudogene. This CDR3 region has 15 residues. DNA of the CDR3: TGTGCCAGCGGGGGGGATCATTCAAGCACAGATACGCAGTATTTT. This translates into CASGGDHSSTDTQYF.

The table lists this clone with a count of one. CDR3 region: CASSEWGGRPQHF. The CDR3 DNA reads as TGTGCCAGCAGTGAATGGGGGGGGCGGCCCCAGCATTTT. The V call is TRBV6-1, the J call TRBJ1-5, with D possibly matching TRBD1 (6 bases). The V and J ends lost 2 bases and 9 bases respectively, with 11 bases between them. Germline V gene sequence: CDR1 MNHNS, CDR2 SASEGT. The CDR3 spans 13 residues.

The rearrangement joins TRBV19 to TRBJ2-3; TRBD2 matches at 7 bases. In germline, CDR1 is LNHDA, CDR2 SQIVND (reference sequence). Unmatched junction bases numbered 19, after V lost 5 bases and J lost 2 bases. This CDR3 comprises 19 residues. As DNA, the CDR3 is TGTGCCAGTAGTGTTCGCCCCCTTAGCGGGCGGGATCCCACAGATACGCAGTATTTT. Translated: CASSVRPLSGRDPTDTQYF. The whole variable domain, filled in from reference TRBV19 and TRBJ2-3, reads DGGITQSPKYLFRKEGQNVTLSCEQNLNHDAMYWYRQDPGQGLRLIYYSQIVNDFQKGDIAEGYSVSREKKESFPLTVTSAQKNPTAFYLCASSVRPLSGRDPTDTQYFGPGTRLTVL.

This clone has more than one count but fewer than ten. The same CDR3 also results from other DNA sequences found in this sample. CDR3 protein: CASSTFRDTGELFF. CDR3 nucleotides: TGTGCCAGTAGTACCTTCCGGGACACCGGGGAGCTGTTTTTT. The chain couples TRBV19 to TRBJ2-2; the D is unclear. This CDR3 is 14 amino acids long. V lost 4 bases to trimming and J lost 3 bases, with 9 bases between them. Looked up from germline, CDR1 is LNHDA and CDR2 is SQIVND (reference sequence).

This chain connects TRBV11-3 to TRBJ2-3; 12 nucleotides match TRBD2. Germline CDR1 and CDR2: SGHNT and YENEEA. The CDR3 is 16 residues long. Trimming removed 5 bases from V and 1 base from J; junction bases left unmatched: 4. CDR3 in DNA: TGTGCCAGCAGCGCGACTAGCGGGGGACGCACAGATACGCAGTATTTT. It encodes CASSATSGGRTDTQYF.